The 13 T cell receptor beta chains presented below share a single source sample, sequenced in a study of shared clonotypes between healthy human individuals (TCRdb year 2020). Library creation used the immunoSEQ multiplex PCR assay. Drawn from immuneACCESS, this table holds only the in-frame rearrangements with V and J called that TCRdb kept. Clones are partly lost; checked studies trace under half to an unresolved V gene and leave the rest unexplained. The sample includes around 88,000 clones, with over 60% observed a single time. The top ten constitute around half of the sample. The specimen was memory CD8+ T cells sorted from blood. The meaning of the sample's cell subset or site label: CD45RO+ cells pooled with CCR7-negative TemRA cells. The receptors shown here come from a man aged 25-45 years in good health.

V and J are TRBV11-2 and TRBJ1-2; a possible D gene is TRBD1 (6 bases). Trimming cost V 5 bases and J 5 bases, with 18 bases left between them. The CDR3 spans 15 residues. Germline V gives CDR1 SGHAT, CDR2 FQNNGV. CDR3 sequence: CASSRGHGQRYGYTF. CDR3 sequence (DNA): TGTGCCAGCAGCCGCGGACACGGACAGAGGTATGGCTACACCTTC.

The genes are TRBV10-3 and TRBJ1-3, with D tentatively TRBD1 (6 bases). The V end was cut by 3 bases, the J end by 0 bases, with 9 bases between. Germline V gene sequence: CDR1 ENHRY, CDR2 SYGVKD. The CDR3 loop spans 15 amino acids. CDR3 protein: CAISDGTTSGNTIYF. The CDR3 DNA sequence: TGTGCCATCAGTGATGGGACAACCTCTGGAAACACCATATATTTT.

The genes are TRBV7-9 and TRBJ1-1; D perhaps matches TRBD1 (6 bases). The germline gives CDR1 SEHNR, CDR2 FQNEAQ (reference sequence). This CDR3 region has 15 residues. The V and J ends lost 3 bases and 5 bases respectively, with 16 bases between them. The CDR3 region is CASSLLLGARTEAFF. CDR3 bases: TGTGCCAGCAGCTTGCTTTTGGGGGCGCGGACTGAAGCTTTCTTT.

This clone has at least ten counts. The J gene is TRBJ2-3, the V gene TRBV28; 9 bases match TRBD1. CDR3 length: 15 amino acids. The J segment lost 3 bases and the V segment lost 6 bases, leaving 7 bases of the junction unmatched. Germline V lookup: CDR1 MDHEN, CDR2 SYDVKM. The CDR3 DNA reads as TGTGCCAGCAGGGGAACCGGGACAGGGACAGATACGCAGTATTTT. This encodes CASRGTGTGTDTQYF.

Points on this clone: Other DNA variants within this sample encode the same CDR3. The chain is built from TRBV7-2 and TRBJ1-3; D call uncertain. The CDR3 has 14 amino acids. The germline V and J ends were trimmed by 2 bases and 0 bases, with 5 bases remaining between them. Germline values: CDR1 SGHTA, CDR2 FQGNSA. The CDR3 here is CASSLIGSGNTIYF. CDR3 coding DNA: TGTGCCAGCAGCTTAATCGGCTCTGGAAACACCATATATTTT.

The chain couples TRBV7-3 to TRBJ2-3; D gene ambiguous. The ends were cut back, 0 bases at V and 0 bases at J, with 10 bases in the middle. The V gene's germline CDR1 is SGHTA and CDR2 FQGTGA. The CDR3 sequence is 16 residues long. As DNA, the CDR3 is TGTGCCAGCAGCTTAACCGCCGGGCTGAGCACAGATACGCAGTATTTT. Translation: CASSLTAGLSTDTQYF.

This clone has more than one count but fewer than ten. The chain carries TRBV29-1 and TRBJ2-2; 14 nucleotides line up with TRBD2. CDR3 length: 14 residues. J gave up 6 bases and V 6 bases, and 3 bases lay outside the gene matches. Germline V CDR1 and CDR2: SQVTM, ANQGSEA. This CDR3 reads CSVRLAGGPGELFF. In nucleotides, the CDR3 is TGCAGCGTACGACTAGCGGGAGGGCCCGGGGAGCTGTTTTTT.

In the case of this clone: A far larger clone is a single base away, which makes a read error likely. Within the sample, other DNA sequences also encode this same CDR3. The chain employs TRBV7-9 and TRBJ2-1, with 10 bases fitting TRBD2. V shed 6 bases and J 9 bases; nucleotides not matched to a gene: 11. The V gene's germline CDR1 is SEHNR and CDR2 FQNEAQ (reference sequence). This CDR3 comprises 15 residues. This chain's CDR3 is CASSLQREGRTEQFF. CDR3 bases: TGTGCCAGCAGTCTCCAGCGGGAGGGCCGGACTGAGCAGTTCTTC.

V and J are TRBV4-2 and TRBJ1-1; tentatively, D is TRBD1 (6 bases). The CDR3 extends over 13 amino acids. Germline V CDR1 and CDR2: LGHNA, YNFKEQ. With 8 bases removed from V and 0 bases from J, the gap between germline ends came to 10 bases. CDR3 protein: CASLQGMNTEAFF. The CDR3 DNA follows: TGTGCCAGCCTTCAGGGGATGAACACTGAAGCTTTCTTT.

The chain has TRBV10-2 and TRBJ1-1; D is unclear. The germline gives CDR1 WSHSY, CDR2 SAAADI. This CDR3 is 13 amino acids long. Trimming stripped 7 bases from V and 3 bases from J, with 12 bases between. CDR3 coding DNA: TGCGCCAGCAATAATAGGTCCTACACTGAAGCTTTCTTT. Protein product: CASNNRSYTEAFF.

The chain employs TRBV7-9 and TRBJ2-5; D gene unclear. Trimming left V 5 bases short and J 5 bases short, with 18 bases between. Per the germline V gene, CDR1 is SEHNR and CDR2 is FQNEAQ (reference sequence). The CDR3 is 15 residues long. The CDR3 protein is CASSPGGGWVETQYF. The CDR3 DNA reads as TGTGCCAGCAGCCCCGGCGGTGGGTGGGTGGAGACCCAGTACTTC.

The chain combines TRBV18 with TRBJ1-2; perhaps TRBD1 as D (6 bases). Trimming took 6 bases from V and 2 from J, leaving 13 bases between them. The CDR3 length is 14 residues. The germline CDR1 and CDR2 sequences are KGHSH and LQKENI. CDR3 bases: TGTGCCAGCTCGCCGGGGGCAGGCAACTATGGCTACACCTTC. Amino acid sequence: CASSPGAGNYGYTF. Supplemented by reference TRBV18 and TRBJ1-2, the full variable domain reads NAGVMQNPRHLVRRRGQEARLRCSPMKGHSHVYWYRQLPEEGLKFMVYLQKENIIDESGMPKERFSAEFPKEGPSILRIQQVVRGDSAAYFCASSPGAGNYGYTFGSGTRLTVV.

The chain uses TRBV5-1 and TRBJ1-4; 8 bases are shared with TRBD1. Per the germline V gene, CDR1 is SGHRS and CDR2 is YFSETQ. The trim removed 0 bases at V and 6 bases at J, leaving 4 bases unmatched. CDR3 length: 15 amino acids. Here the CDR3 DNA reads TGCGCCAGCAGCTTGGTGCCAGGGGGCGATGAAAAACTGTTTTTT. This encodes CASSLVPGGDEKLFF.